The T cell receptor beta chain under discussion was sequenced for a study of cytomegalovirus exposure and HLA in healthy donors. Study-wide background: In a previous analysis, 95 million to 130 million unique TCR beta sequences were found from 150 million to 200 million T cells. HLA-typed donors were the source of 83 million or so unique TCRs held in an early data release. Study-wide findings and caveats: Later analysis indicated greater clonal expansion among HLA-associated TCR beta chains than among equally common other chains. Through in vitro validation, three CMV-associated chains were shown to be specific for CMV antigens.

Germline V lookup: CDR1 LNHNV, CDR2 YYDKDF (reference sequence). With 0 bases clipped from V and 3 bases from J, the junction kept 6 bases outside the gene matches. CDR3 length: 16 residues. Regarding this clone: The antigen is undetermined.

Use of 60 Vbeta and 13 Jbeta primers characterized the PCR. Only in-frame clones appear in the TCRdb table, and some are missing; sequencing was by immunoSEQ multiplex PCR. The sample includes roughly 160,000 clones, about four fifths of them seen just once. The clonotype was recovered from a man aged 25-40 years in good health and CMV-seronegative. The chain has TRBV15 and TRBJ2-5, with 8 bases fitting TRBD2. Sequencing was carried out using PBMCs. The CDR3 DNA is TGTGCCACCAGCAGAGATCGGGCAGCGGGGGAAGAGACCCAGTACTTC. It translates to CATSRDRAAGEETQYF.